This record concerns one T cell receptor (beta chain) sequence. In the study's own analysis: Reference gene primers were amplified, and this amplification served to estimate nucleated cell counts. Using immunoSEQ multiplex PCR, the repertoire was profiled, and TCRdb retains in-frame clones only, with some absent. V and J calls and clone size are those listed in that table; D and trimming were worked out from the DNA. The profile shows 120,000 or so clones, about four fifths of them singletons. The data originate from a study of blood T cell repertoires in COVID-19. Across the study: Donors in the United States, Italy and Spain gave samples during acute or convalescent COVID-19. The analysed material was cDNA or gDNA that came from T cells, B-cell-depleted T cells, or PBMCs.

The TCR originated in a man between 35 and 55 years old with active or convalescent COVID-19. Material: peripheral blood.

In nucleotides, the CDR3 is TGTGCCAGTAGTTCCCAGGGCAGGGGCACTGAAGCTTTCTTT. Its protein product is CASSSQGRGTEAFF. This chain connects TRBV19 to TRBJ1-1; a weak D match, TRBD1 (6 bases). Per germline, CDR1 LNHDA and CDR2 SQIVND (reference sequence). Trimming cost V 5 bases and J 4 bases, with 14 bases left between them. The CDR3 is 14 amino acids.